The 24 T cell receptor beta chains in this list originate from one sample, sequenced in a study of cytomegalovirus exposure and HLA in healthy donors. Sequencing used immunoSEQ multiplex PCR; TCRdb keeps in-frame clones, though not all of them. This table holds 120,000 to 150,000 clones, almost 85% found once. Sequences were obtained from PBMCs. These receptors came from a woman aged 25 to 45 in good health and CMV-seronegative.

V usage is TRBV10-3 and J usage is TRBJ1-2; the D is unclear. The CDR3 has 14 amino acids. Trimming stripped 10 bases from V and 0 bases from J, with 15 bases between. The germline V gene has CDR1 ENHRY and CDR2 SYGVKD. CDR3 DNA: TGTGCCACCGGGAAGGCAGAGTCTAACTATGGCTACACCTTC. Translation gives CATGKAESNYGYTF.

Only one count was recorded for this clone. The chain's CDR3 is CAWSVGGEAFF. For the CDR3, the DNA is TGTGCCTGGAGTGTAGGCGGTGAAGCTTTCTTT. The chain joins TRBV30 to TRBJ1-1; unclear D gene. This CDR3 contains 11 residues. Trimming shortened V by 0 bases and J by 7 bases, and 6 bases separated the two germline ends. Germline CDR1 reads GTSNPN; CDR2 reads SVGIG (reference sequence).

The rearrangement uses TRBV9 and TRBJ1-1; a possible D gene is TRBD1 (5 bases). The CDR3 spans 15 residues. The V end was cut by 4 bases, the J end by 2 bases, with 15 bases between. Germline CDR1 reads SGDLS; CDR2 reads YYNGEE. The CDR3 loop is CASSPFGGVNTEAFF. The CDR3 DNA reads TGTGCCAGCAGCCCTTTCGGGGGGGTAAACACTGAAGCTTTCTTT. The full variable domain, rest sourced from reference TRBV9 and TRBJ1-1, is DSGVTQTPKHLITATGQRVTLRCSPRSGDLSVYWYQQSLDQGLQFLIQYYNGEERAKGNILERFSAQQFPDLHSELNLSSLELGDSALYFCASSPFGGVNTEAFFGQGTRLTVV.

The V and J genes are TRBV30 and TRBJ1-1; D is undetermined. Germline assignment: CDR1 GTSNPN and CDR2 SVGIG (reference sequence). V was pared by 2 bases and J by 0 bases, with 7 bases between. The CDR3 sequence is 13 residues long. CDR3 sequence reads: CAWSSQMNTEAFF. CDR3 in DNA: TGTGCCTGGAGTTCGCAGATGAACACTGAAGCTTTCTTT.

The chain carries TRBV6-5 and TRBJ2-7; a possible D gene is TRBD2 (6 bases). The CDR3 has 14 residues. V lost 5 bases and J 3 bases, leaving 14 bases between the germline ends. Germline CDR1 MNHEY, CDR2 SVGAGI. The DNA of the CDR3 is TGTGCCAGCAGTACTGTTGGGGGGTTCTACGAGCAGTACTTC. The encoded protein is CASSTVGGFYEQYF.

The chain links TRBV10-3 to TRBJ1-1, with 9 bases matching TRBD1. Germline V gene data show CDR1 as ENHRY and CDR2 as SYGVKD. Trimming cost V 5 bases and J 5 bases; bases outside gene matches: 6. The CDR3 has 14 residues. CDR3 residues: CAISTDRGTTEAFF. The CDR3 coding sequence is TGTGCCATCAGTACGGACAGGGGAACTACTGAAGCTTTCTTT.

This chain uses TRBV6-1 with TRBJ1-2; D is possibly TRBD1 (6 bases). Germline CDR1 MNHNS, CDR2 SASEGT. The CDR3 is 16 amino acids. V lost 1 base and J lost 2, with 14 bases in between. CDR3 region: CASSEVIGGLNYGYTF. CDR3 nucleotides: TGTGCCAGCAGTGAAGTCATCGGGGGGCTAAACTATGGCTACACCTTC.

The DNA for the CDR3 is TGTGCCAGCAGTCCCCTGGCAGGGCCGTATGGCTACACCTTC. It codes for CASSPLAGPYGYTF. The J gene is TRBJ1-2, the V gene TRBV27; possible D gene TRBD1, 5 bases. The CDR3 totals 14 residues. The germline V and J ends were trimmed by 5 bases and 5 bases, with 15 bases remaining between them. Germline V gene lookup returns CDR1 MNHEY and CDR2 SMNVEV (reference sequence).

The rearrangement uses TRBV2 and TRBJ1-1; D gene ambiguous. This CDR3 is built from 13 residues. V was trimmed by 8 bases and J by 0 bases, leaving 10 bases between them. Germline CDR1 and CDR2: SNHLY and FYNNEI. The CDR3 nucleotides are TGTGCCAGCCGTGCTTTCTTGAACACTGAAGCTTTCTTT. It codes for CASRAFLNTEAFF.

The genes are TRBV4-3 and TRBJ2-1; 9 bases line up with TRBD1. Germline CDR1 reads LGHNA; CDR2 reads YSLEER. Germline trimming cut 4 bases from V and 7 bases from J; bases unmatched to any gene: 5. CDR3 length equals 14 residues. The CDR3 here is CASSLTGGVNEQFF. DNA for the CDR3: TGCGCCAGCAGCCTGACAGGGGGAGTAAATGAGCAGTTCTTC.

DNA of the CDR3: TGTGCCAGCAGCTTAGGCGGGGGCGTTTCATCTAGGGAGCAGTACTTC. Protein product: CASSLGGGVSSREQYF. This sequence joins TRBV7-6 and TRBJ2-7, with D tentatively TRBD2 (7 bases). Trimming cost V 1 base and J 7 bases, with 20 bases left between them. The CDR3 loop spans 16 amino acids. The germline V gene has CDR1 SGHVS and CDR2 FNYEAQ.

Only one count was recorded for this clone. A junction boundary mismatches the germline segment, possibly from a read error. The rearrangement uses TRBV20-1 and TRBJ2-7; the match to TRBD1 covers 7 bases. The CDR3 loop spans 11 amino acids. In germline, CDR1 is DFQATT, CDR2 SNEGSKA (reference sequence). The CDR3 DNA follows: TGCAGTGCTAGAGTAGGGGGCGGTTTAAACTTC. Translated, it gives CSARVGGGLNF.

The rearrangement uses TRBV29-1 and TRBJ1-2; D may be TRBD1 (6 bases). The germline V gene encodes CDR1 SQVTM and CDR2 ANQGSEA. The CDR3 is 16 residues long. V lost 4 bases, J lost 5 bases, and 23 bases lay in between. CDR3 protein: CSVARKVGTSAYGYTF. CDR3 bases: TGCAGCGTTGCCAGAAAGGTGGGGACAAGCGCATATGGCTACACCTTC.

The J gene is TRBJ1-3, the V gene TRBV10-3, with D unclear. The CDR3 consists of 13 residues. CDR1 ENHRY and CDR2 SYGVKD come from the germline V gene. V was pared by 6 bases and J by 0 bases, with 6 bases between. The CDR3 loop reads CAISTPSGNTIYF. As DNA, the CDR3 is TGTGCCATCAGCACACCCTCTGGAAACACCATATATTTT.

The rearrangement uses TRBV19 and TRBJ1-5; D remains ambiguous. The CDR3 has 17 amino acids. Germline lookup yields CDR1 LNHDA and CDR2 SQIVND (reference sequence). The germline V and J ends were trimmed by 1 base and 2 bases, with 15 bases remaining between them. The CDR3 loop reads CASSIGTGRVGNQPQHF. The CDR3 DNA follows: TGTGCCAGTAGTATAGGGACTGGGAGGGTGGGCAATCAGCCCCAGCATTTT.

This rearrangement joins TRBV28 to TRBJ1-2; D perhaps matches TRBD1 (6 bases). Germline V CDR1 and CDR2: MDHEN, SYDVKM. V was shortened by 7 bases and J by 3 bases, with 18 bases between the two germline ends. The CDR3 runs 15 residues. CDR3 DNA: TGTGCCAGCACTCCCCGGGGGGCTGGTGACTATGGCTACACCTTC. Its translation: CASTPRGAGDYGYTF.

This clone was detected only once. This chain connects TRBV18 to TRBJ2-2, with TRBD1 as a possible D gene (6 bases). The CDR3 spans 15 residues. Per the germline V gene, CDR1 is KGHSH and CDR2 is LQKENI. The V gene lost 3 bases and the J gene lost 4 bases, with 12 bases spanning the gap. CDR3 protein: CASSPSGASTGELFF. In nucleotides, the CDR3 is TGTGCCAGCTCACCGTCAGGGGCCAGCACCGGGGAGCTGTTTTTT.

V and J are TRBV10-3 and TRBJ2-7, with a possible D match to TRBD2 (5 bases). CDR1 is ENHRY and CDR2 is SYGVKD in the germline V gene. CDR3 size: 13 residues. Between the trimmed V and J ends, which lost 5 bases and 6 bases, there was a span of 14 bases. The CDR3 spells CAISTRSWVEQYF. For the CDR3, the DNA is TGTGCCATCAGTACTAGGTCCTGGGTCGAGCAGTACTTC.

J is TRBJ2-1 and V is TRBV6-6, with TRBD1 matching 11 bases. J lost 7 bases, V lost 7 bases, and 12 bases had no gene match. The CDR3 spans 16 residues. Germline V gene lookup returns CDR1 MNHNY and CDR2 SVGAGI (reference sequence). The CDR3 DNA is TGTGCCAGCACGAGGTTGGGACAGGGGGGTAAGAATGAGCAGTTCTTC. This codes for CASTRLGQGGKNEQFF.

CDR3 sequence: CASSPNNRGPETQYF. CDR3 coding DNA: TGTGCCAGCAGCCCCAATAACAGGGGGCCCGAGACCCAGTACTTC. The chain recombines TRBV9 with TRBJ2-5; 9 bases are shared with TRBD1. The J segment lost 5 bases and the V segment lost 4 bases, leaving 9 bases of the junction unmatched. The CDR3 loop spans 15 amino acids. The germline gives CDR1 SGDLS, CDR2 YYNGEE.

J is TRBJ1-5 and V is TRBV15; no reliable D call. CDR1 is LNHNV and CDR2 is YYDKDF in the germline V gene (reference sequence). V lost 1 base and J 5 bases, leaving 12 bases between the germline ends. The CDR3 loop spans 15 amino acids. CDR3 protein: CATSRATHQDQPQHF. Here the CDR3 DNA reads TGTGCCACCAGCAGAGCCACCCACCAGGATCAGCCCCAGCATTTT.

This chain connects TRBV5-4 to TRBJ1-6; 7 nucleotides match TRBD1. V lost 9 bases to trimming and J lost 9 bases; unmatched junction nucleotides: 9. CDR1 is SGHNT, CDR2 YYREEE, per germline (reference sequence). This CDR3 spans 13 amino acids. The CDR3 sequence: CATNRGVASPLHF. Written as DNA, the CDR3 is TGTGCCACCAACAGGGGAGTCGCTTCACCCCTCCACTTT.

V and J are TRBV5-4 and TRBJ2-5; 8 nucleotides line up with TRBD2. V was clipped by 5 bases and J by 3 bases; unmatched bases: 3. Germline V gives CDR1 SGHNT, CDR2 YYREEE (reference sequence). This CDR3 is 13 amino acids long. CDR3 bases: TGTGCCAGCAGGCAACTAGCGGAAGAGACCCAGTACTTC. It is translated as CASRQLAEETQYF.

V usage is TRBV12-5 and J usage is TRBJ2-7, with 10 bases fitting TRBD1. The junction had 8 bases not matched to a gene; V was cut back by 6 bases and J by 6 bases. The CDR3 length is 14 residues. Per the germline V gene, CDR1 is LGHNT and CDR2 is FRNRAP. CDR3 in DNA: TGTGCTAGTGGAAGGCCGGGACAGGGGCCCGAGCAGTACTTC. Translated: CASGRPGQGPEQYF.